These 21 T cell receptor beta chains share one sample of origin, sequenced in a study of cytomegalovirus exposure and HLA in healthy donors (dated by TCRdb to the late 2010s). The method was the immunoSEQ multiplex PCR assay. A mixture of 60 forward primers for TCR Vbeta segments and 13 reverse primers for TCR Jbeta segments was used in the multiplex PCR. TCRdb carries this immuneACCESS record with in-frame sequences only. Its versions omit some clonotypes, under half of them owing to an unresolved V gene in the studies checked, with the rest unexplained. The sample profile shows more than 150,000 clones; more than 65% of them were found once. Under 1.5% of the sample is held by the ten biggest clonotypes. The sequencing sample was made of PBMCs. The receptors come from a man over 45 in good health and CMV-seropositive.

The table lists this clone with a few counts. This chain links TRBV5-1 with TRBJ2-1; D is possibly TRBD1 (6 bases). From germline, CDR1 is SGHRS and CDR2 YFSETQ. Trimming took 4 bases from V and 8 from J, leaving 16 bases between them. The CDR3 is made up of 14 amino acids. Here the CDR3 DNA reads TGCGCCAGCAGCGAGTCACAGGGCGTCCATGAGCAGTTCTTC. This encodes CASSESQGVHEQFF.

This chain links TRBV19 with TRBJ1-5; 9 nucleotides match TRBD1. This CDR3 has 15 amino acids. CDR1 LNHDA and CDR2 SQIVND come from the germline V gene (reference sequence). Trimming at V came to 4 bases and at J to 6 bases, leaving 7 bases not matched to a gene. DNA for the CDR3: TGTGCCAGTAGTACGGGGACAGGGAGGGCTCAGCCCCAGCATTTT. Amino acid sequence: CASSTGTGRAQPQHF.

V gene TRBV7-3 combines with J gene TRBJ2-3; TRBD2 agrees at 11 bases. CDR3 length: 16 residues. V was clipped by 4 bases and J by 2 bases; unmatched bases: 5. The germline gives CDR1 SGHTA, CDR2 FQGTGA. CDR3 nucleotide sequence: TGTGCCAGCAGCTCCGCTAGCGGGAGGAACACAGATACGCAGTATTTT. Translating it yields CASSSASGRNTDTQYF.

The J gene is TRBJ1-4, the V gene TRBV14; D is unresolved. CDR1 is SGHDN and CDR2 is FVKESK in the germline V gene. The ends were cut back, 4 bases at V and 5 bases at J, with 17 bases in the middle. CDR3 size: 16 residues. For the CDR3, the DNA is TGTGCCAGCAGCCTAACCGGTTGGGCCCAAAATGAAAAACTGTTTTTT. It is translated as CASSLTGWAQNEKLFF.

This chain uses TRBV19 with TRBJ1-5; D not resolved. The length of the CDR3 is 16 residues. Germline V gene lookup returns CDR1 LNHDA and CDR2 SQIVND (reference sequence). V was shortened by 0 bases and J by 0 bases, with 9 bases between the two germline ends. The CDR3 sequence is CASSIDGSYSNQPQHF. The CDR3 nucleotides read TGTGCCAGTAGTATAGACGGGTCTTATAGCAATCAGCCCCAGCATTTT.

This clone has more than one count but fewer than ten. This chain links TRBV28 with TRBJ1-4, with 9 bases matching TRBD1. The CDR3 has 17 residues. The germline V gene has CDR1 MDHEN and CDR2 SYDVKM. V lost 4 bases and J lost 6; bases outside the gene matches: 12. CDR3 in amino acids: CASSSRQGGTLYEKLFF. In DNA, the CDR3 is TGTGCCAGCAGTTCCCGACAGGGGGGGACTCTATATGAAAAACTGTTTTTT.

The chain joins TRBV5-1 to TRBJ1-1, with 11 bases identical to TRBD1. The CDR3 spans 14 residues. The ends lost 4 bases at V and 2 bases at J; junction bases unmatched: 1. Germline V lookup: CDR1 SGHRS, CDR2 YFSETQ. CDR3 in DNA: TGCGCCAGCAGCGGGACAGGGGGTAACACTGAAGCTTTCTTT. This sequence encodes CASSGTGGNTEAFF.

The chain links TRBV4-2 to TRBJ2-2, with 9 bases matching TRBD2. The J segment lost 4 bases and the V segment lost 1 base, leaving 4 bases of the junction unmatched. This CDR3 region has 16 residues. Germline CDR1 LGHNA, CDR2 YNFKEQ. CDR3 bases: TGTGCCAGCAGCCAAGTTAGCGGGAGTAGCACCGGGGAGCTGTTTTTT. It translates to CASSQVSGSSTGELFF.

The CDR3: CASSQTGTGTYWANVLTF. The CDR3 DNA follows: TGTGCCAGCTCACAAACCGGGACTGGGACGTACTGGGCCAACGTCCTGACTTTC. The chain recombines TRBV18 with TRBJ2-6; D is possibly TRBD2 (6 bases). The CDR3 sequence is 18 residues long. The V end lost 4 bases, the J end lost 5 bases, and 21 bases lay between the germline ends. Germline values: CDR1 KGHSH, CDR2 LQKENI.

This clone appeared a few times. This chain links TRBV11-3 with TRBJ2-4, with D possibly TRBD1 on 6 matching bases. Germline V gene data show CDR1 as SGHNT and CDR2 as YENEEA. The V and J ends lost 5 bases and 8 bases respectively, with 19 bases between them. The CDR3 covers 15 residues. This CDR3 is CASSHHRERKDIQYF. The CDR3 nucleotides read TGTGCCAGCAGCCACCACAGGGAGCGGAAAGACATTCAGTACTTC.

Concerning this clone: An end of the junction differs from the germline gene, which may be a read error. This sequence joins TRBV28 and TRBJ2-7, with D maybe TRBD2 (5 bases). The CDR3 contains 16 residues. Germline V gene sequence: CDR1 MDHEN, CDR2 SYDVKM. CDR3 nucleotides: TGTGCCAGCAGTTCCCTACTCCGGGGATATTCTTTCGAGCGGTACTTC. As protein: CASSSLLRGYSFERYF.

V and J are TRBV7-8 and TRBJ2-6; possible D gene TRBD1, 5 bases. This CDR3 has 16 amino acids. The germline CDR1 and CDR2 sequences are SGHVS and FQNEAQ. The germline V and J ends were trimmed by 5 bases and 0 bases, with 11 bases remaining between them. This chain's CDR3 is CASSITGSSGANVLTF. CDR3 nucleotide sequence: TGTGCCAGCAGCATTACAGGAAGCTCTGGGGCCAACGTCCTGACTTTC.

This clone was found a few times. This chain's CDR3 is CASSARTSNEQYF. The CDR3 bases are TGCGCCAGCAGTGCTCGGACTAGCAACGAGCAGTACTTC. This chain connects TRBV5-1 to TRBJ2-7; 8 bases fit TRBD2. CDR3 length: 13 amino acids. The ends lost 5 bases at V and 5 bases at J; junction bases unmatched: 6. Germline V gene sequence: CDR1 SGHRS, CDR2 YFSETQ.

The chain links TRBV29-1 to TRBJ1-1; D is undetermined. From germline, CDR1 is SQVTM and CDR2 ANQGSEA. Trimming removed 5 bases at V and 3 bases at J, with 16 bases between. The CDR3 extends over 14 amino acids. The CDR3 region is CSVLPKGGDTEAFF. The CDR3 DNA follows: TGCAGCGTTCTCCCTAAGGGAGGAGACACTGAAGCTTTCTTT.

CDR3 amino acids: CASSLQGAGELFF. CDR3 coding DNA: TGCGCCAGCAGCTTACAGGGCGCCGGGGAGCTGTTTTTT. The chain couples TRBV5-1 to TRBJ2-2; TRBD1 might be the D (6 bases). CDR3 length equals 13 residues. CDR1 and CDR2 from the germline V gene are SGHRS and YFSETQ. V was shortened by 2 bases and J by 6 bases, with 8 bases between the two germline ends.

The rearrangement uses TRBV5-1 and TRBJ1-2; TRBD1 matches 9 bases. The CDR3 contains 15 residues. Germline values: CDR1 SGHRS, CDR2 YFSETQ. Trimming took 1 base from V and 2 from J; bases not matched to a gene: 3. The CDR3 protein is CASSLSTGGNYGYTF. The CDR3, as DNA: TGCGCCAGCAGCTTGAGTACAGGGGGCAACTATGGCTACACCTTC.

The gene calls are TRBV2 and TRBJ1-4; TRBD1 might be the D (6 bases). The CDR3 sequence is 13 residues long. V shed 11 bases and J shed 4 bases, with 14 bases lying between them. The germline V gene encodes CDR1 SNHLY and CDR2 FYNNEI. The CDR3 DNA follows: TGTGCCTCAAAGAGGGGGGGTAATGAAAAACTGTTTTTT. It is translated as CASKRGGNEKLFF.

The chain links TRBV6-1 to TRBJ1-5; weak D call: TRBD1 (6 bases). Germline-derived CDR1 and CDR2 are MNHNS and SASEGT. This CDR3 comprises 15 residues. Trimming removed 4 bases from V and 3 bases from J, with 13 bases in between. The CDR3 region has the DNA TGTGCCAGCAGTGCGACAGGAGGTTCCAATCAGCCCCAGCATTTT. This translates into CASSATGGSNQPQHF.

The chain joins TRBV4-3 to TRBJ2-2; D might be TRBD2 (5 bases). The germline CDR1 and CDR2 sequences are LGHNA and YSLEER. This CDR3 region has 13 residues. V lost 7 bases to trimming and J lost 2 bases, with 8 bases between them. CDR3 protein: CASKASNTGELFF. DNA for the CDR3: TGCGCCAGCAAGGCTAGCAACACCGGGGAGCTGTTTTTT.

The chain is built from TRBV28 and TRBJ2-7; TRBD2 matches 9 bases. The germline V gene has CDR1 MDHEN and CDR2 SYDVKM. This CDR3 has 15 amino acids. V lost 6 bases to trimming and J lost 3 bases; unmatched junction nucleotides: 9. The CDR3 DNA sequence: TGTGCCAGCAGCCTAGGGACTAGCCTAAACTACGAGCAGTACTTC. It yields the protein CASSLGTSLNYEQYF.

The V and J genes are TRBV6-6 and TRBJ1-5; D gene uncertain. Germline CDR1 and CDR2: MNHNY and SVGAGI (reference sequence). V lost 6 bases to trimming and J lost 4 bases, with 16 bases between them. The CDR3 contains 15 residues. For the CDR3, the DNA is TGTGCCAGCAGCGCGGGAGGCAGCCCAAATCAGCCCCAGCATTTT. Translation: CASSAGGSPNQPQHF.